The clone carrying this TCR beta chain has just a few counts. CDR1 LNHDA and CDR2 SQIVND come from the germline V gene (reference sequence). V lost 6 bases to trimming and J lost 2 bases, with 16 bases between them. This CDR3 has 15 amino acids. The sample originates from a study of T cells after yellow fever vaccination. TCRdb passed the 5' RACE reads through MiXCR, listing each CDR3 protein once. The data contain 300,000 or so distinct CDR3 sequences, around 6.8% of them seen just once; the ten biggest clones take up roughly a sixth. The sequence was collected from a man aged 18 to 29 who received the YFV17D yellow fever vaccine. This chain joins TRBV19 and TRBJ1-1; tentative D call: TRBD1 (5 bases). Sequences were derived from PBMCs, sampled approximately 47 days after the first yellow fever vaccination. In nucleotides, the CDR3 is TGTGCCAGTAGCGGATGGAGGGACTTCAACACTGAAGCTTTCTTT. Translated, it gives CASSGWRDFNTEAFF.